This passage covers 11 T cell receptor beta chains from one sample sequenced in a study of blood T cell repertoires in COVID-19. The protocol was immunoSEQ multiplex PCR, while the TCRdb copy is restricted to in-frame clones and leaves out a portion. The repertoire holds hundreds of thousands of clones, roughly four fifths seen once, with 4.7% in the top ten. Sequences were obtained from peripheral blood. Every receptor here comes from a woman between 65 and 79 years old with acute or convalescent COVID-19.

This chain joins TRBV4-3 and TRBJ2-3, with D possibly matching TRBD1 (6 bases). Deletions cut 1 base from V and 2 bases from J, with 13 bases between. The CDR3 sequence is 16 residues long. The V gene's germline CDR1 is LGHNA and CDR2 YSLEER. CDR3 protein: CASSQGRGIDTDTQYF. The CDR3 DNA reads TGCGCCAGCAGCCAAGGAAGGGGGATCGACACAGATACGCAGTATTTT.

The V gene is TRBV28, the J gene TRBJ1-2; D not certain. The germline V gene has CDR1 MDHEN and CDR2 SYDVKM. The CDR3 is 15 residues long. With 7 bases removed from V and 8 bases from J, the gap between germline ends came to 23 bases. CDR3 DNA sequence: TGTGCCAGCACTCCTCGGACCCTGGCACTAGGCGGCTACACCTTC. Translation gives CASTPRTLALGGYTF.

Details on this clone: The same CDR3 can be traced to other DNA sequences in this sample. The chain links TRBV12-3 or TRBV12-4 to TRBJ2-3; D call uncertain. The CDR3 has 11 amino acids. V shed 3 bases and J shed 7 bases, with 5 bases lying between them. CDR3 region: CASSFSYTQYF. The CDR3 region has the DNA TGTGCCAGCAGTTTCAGTTATACGCAGTATTTT.

CDR3 sequence (DNA): TGTGCCAGCAGTGATTCAGGGGGCGGTCAGCCCCAGCATTTT. Amino acids: CASSDSGGGQPQHF. The chain couples TRBV2 to TRBJ1-5, with 8 bases matching TRBD1. V shed 3 bases and J 6 bases; nucleotides not matched to a gene: 4. CDR3 size: 14 residues. Per the germline V gene, CDR1 is SNHLY and CDR2 is FYNNEI.

The chain is built from TRBV19 and TRBJ2-7; weak D call: TRBD1 (6 bases). V was pared by 4 bases and J by 12 bases, with 16 bases between. The CDR3 runs to 12 residues. Germline lookup yields CDR1 LNHDA and CDR2 SQIVND (reference sequence). The CDR3 DNA is TGTGCCAGTAGTACCCAAGACAGGAGACGGTACTTC. Translated, it gives CASSTQDRRRYF.

The rearrangement links TRBV18 to TRBJ2-2; D is uncertain. Trimming left V 9 bases short and J 2 bases short, with 10 bases between. This CDR3 region has 13 residues. Germline assignment: CDR1 KGHSH and CDR2 LQKENI. CDR3 protein: CASDGLNTGELFF. CDR3 bases: TGTGCCAGTGATGGGCTAAACACCGGGGAGCTGTTTTTT.

This clone was recorded only once. The chain uses TRBV7-8 and TRBJ1-1; 7 bases map to TRBD1. Germline V gene lookup returns CDR1 SGHVS and CDR2 FQNEAQ. The CDR3 contains 17 residues. V was pared by 5 bases and J by 0 bases, with 12 bases of the junction left unmatched. As DNA, the CDR3 is TGTGCCAGCAGCCTGTTGGCAGGGGGTTCTGTGAACACTGAAGCTTTCTTT. The encoded protein is CASSLLAGGSVNTEAFF.

V usage is TRBV7-2 and J usage is TRBJ1-2; weak D call: TRBD1 (6 bases). Looked up from germline, CDR1 is SGHTA and CDR2 is FQGNSA. The CDR3 extends over 13 amino acids. Trimming took off 3 bases at V and 4 bases at J, with 9 bases between the two ends. The CDR3 loop is CASSLTGFYGYTF. DNA of the CDR3: TGTGCCAGCAGCTTGACAGGTTTCTATGGCTACACCTTC.

Only one count was recorded for this clone. The rearrangement joins TRBV24-1 to TRBJ2-5; D is ambiguous. Germline CDR1 reads KGHDR; CDR2 reads SFDVKD. This CDR3 contains 14 residues. The V gene lost 0 bases and the J gene lost 3 bases, with 7 bases spanning the gap. The CDR3 nucleotides read TGTGCCACCAGTGATTTGACTGGTGAAGAGACCCAGTACTTC. Translation gives CATSDLTGEETQYF.

In this sample, this clone turned up once. The chain combines TRBV24-1 with TRBJ1-1; the D gene is possibly TRBD1 (5 bases). Germline lookup yields CDR1 KGHDR and CDR2 SFDVKD. The CDR3 loop spans 13 amino acids. The germline V and J ends were trimmed by 8 bases and 1 base, with 10 bases remaining between them. The CDR3 here is CATIGQGNTEAFF. The CDR3 DNA sequence: TGTGCCACCATAGGGCAGGGGAACACTGAAGCTTTCTTT.

The chain combines TRBV7-9 with TRBJ2-7, with 9 bases lining up with TRBD1. The junction had 14 bases not matched to a gene; V was cut back by 5 bases and J by 6 bases. The length of the CDR3 is 16 residues. The germline CDR1 and CDR2 sequences are SEHNR and FQNEAQ (reference sequence). CDR3 loop: CASSRQTGQGESEQYF. In DNA, the CDR3 is TGTGCCAGCAGCCGCCAGACGGGACAGGGAGAAAGCGAGCAGTACTTC. Looking up the rest from reference TRBV7-9 and TRBJ2-7 gives the full variable domain: DTGVSQNPRHKITKRGQNVTFRCDPISEHNRLYWYRQTLGQGPEFLTYFQNEAQLEKSRLLSDRFSAERPKGSFSTLEIQRTEQGDSAMYLCASSRQTGQGESEQYFGPGTRLTVT.